This is a list of T cell receptor beta chains from one sample in a study of CD8+ T cells in alopecia areata. Sequencing used immunoSEQ multiplex PCR; TCRdb keeps in-frame clones, though not all of them. Of 100,000 to 150,000 clones in the sample, 30% to 40% are singletons; the top ten hold approximately 3.1%. Specimen: CD4+ T cells sorted from blood. The receptors here all came from a human donor with alopecia areata. The CDR3 runs from the conserved cysteine through the conserved F or W. A D gene is named only where the DNA matches it firmly. Size is omitted from some rows. Given values are once, few, many or a class for expanded clones.

clone_size: once
v_call: TRBV5-1
j_call: TRBJ2-6
d_call: -
cdr3_nt: TGCGCCAGCAGCTTGACTTCGGACCTTTCCTCTGGGGCCAACGTCCTGACTTTC
cdr3_aa: CASSLTSDLSSGANVLTF

clone_size: few
v_call: TRBV28
j_call: TRBJ1-1
d_call: -
cdr3_nt: TGTGCCAGCAGCTCCCCCTCCCCAACCTCGAACACTGAAGCTTTCTTT
cdr3_aa: CASSSPSPTSNTEAFF

clone_size: -
v_call: TRBV5-1
j_call: TRBJ1-1
d_call: TRBD1
cdr3_nt: TGCGCCAGCAGCCTTGACAGGGACACTGAAGCTTTCTTT
cdr3_aa: CASSLDRDTEAFF

clone_size: -
v_call: TRBV4-3
j_call: TRBJ2-6
d_call: TRBD2
cdr3_nt: TGCGCCAGCAGCCAAGAAGGGACTAGCGGCTCTGGGGCCAACGTCCTGACTTTC
cdr3_aa: CASSQEGTSGSGANVLTF

clone_size: -
v_call: TRBV28
j_call: TRBJ2-7
d_call: TRBD1
cdr3_nt: TGTGCCAGCAGTGTCCGGGACAGGTCAGACGAGCAGTACTTC
cdr3_aa: CASSVRDRSDEQYF

clone_size: -
v_call: TRBV6-5
j_call: TRBJ1-1
d_call: -
cdr3_nt: TGTGCCAGCAGCCCCACGGGCGTAGGAACTGAAGCTTTCTTT
cdr3_aa: CASSPTGVGTEAFF

clone_size: -
v_call: TRBV28
j_call: TRBJ2-6
d_call: TRBD1
cdr3_nt: TGTGCCAGCAGCAGACACAGGGGATCTGGGGCCAACGTCCTGACTTTC
cdr3_aa: CASSRHRGSGANVLTF

clone_size: -
v_call: TRBV11-2
j_call: TRBJ1-5
d_call: -
cdr3_nt: TGTGCCAGCAGCTTAGATCAGTTCTCCAGGGATCAGCCCCAGCATTTT
cdr3_aa: CASSLDQFSRDQPQHF

clone_size: few
v_call: TRBV28
j_call: TRBJ1-5
d_call: -
cdr3_nt: TGTGCCAGCAGTCCACGCTGGGGGGGCTCGAGGCAGCCCCAGCATTTT
cdr3_aa: CASSPRWGGSRQPQHF

clone_size: few
v_call: TRBV7-9
j_call: TRBJ2-1
d_call: TRBD1
cdr3_nt: TGTGCCAGCAGCTTAGCGACAGGGGGTCGGGATGAGCAGTTCTTC
cdr3_aa: CASSLATGGRDEQFF

clone_size: -
v_call: TRBV29-1
j_call: TRBJ2-7
d_call: TRBD1
cdr3_nt: TGCAGCGGAGGGACAGGGGGCTACGAGCAGTACTTC
cdr3_aa: CSGGTGGYEQYF

clone_size: few
v_call: TRBV14
j_call: TRBJ2-6
d_call: -
cdr3_nt: TGTGCCAGCAGCCAAGGGGGCTCTGGGGCCAACGTCCTGACTTTC
cdr3_aa: CASSQGGSGANVLTF

clone_size: few
v_call: TRBV7-3
j_call: TRBJ2-1
d_call: TRBD1
cdr3_nt: TGTGCCAGCAGCTCTAGACAGGGGGGCTCCTACAATGAGCAGTTCTTC
cdr3_aa: CASSSRQGGSYNEQFF

clone_size: -
v_call: TRBV30
j_call: TRBJ2-5
d_call: TRBD1
cdr3_nt: TGTGCCTGGAGGGTACACCGGACAGGGTTGGTGAGGGAGACCCAGTACTTC
cdr3_aa: CAWRVHRTGLVRETQYF

clone_size: -
v_call: TRBV4-3
j_call: TRBJ1-1
d_call: -
cdr3_nt: TGCGCCAGCAGCCAAGAGGTGTTCAGGGCAAACACTGAAGCTTTCTTT
cdr3_aa: CASSQEVFRANTEAFF

clone_size: -
v_call: TRBV30
j_call: TRBJ2-5
d_call: -
cdr3_nt: TGTGCCTGGCGAGGGCCGGGTGAGACCCAGTACTTC
cdr3_aa: CAWRGPGETQYF

clone_size: -
v_call: TRBV6-6
j_call: TRBJ2-3
d_call: -
cdr3_nt: TGTGCCAGCAGACCGGGCCCACGCGGAGATACGCAGTATTTT
cdr3_aa: CASRPGPRGDTQYF

clone_size: -
v_call: TRBV5-1
j_call: TRBJ2-2
d_call: -
cdr3_nt: TGCGCCAGCAGCTTGGCCTCACAGGCCACCGGGGAGCTGTTTTTT
cdr3_aa: CASSLASQATGELFF

clone_size: few
v_call: TRBV29-1
j_call: TRBJ1-1
d_call: -
cdr3_nt: TGCAGCTGTTATGGGGCAGGAGTAGCCACTGAAGCTTTCTTT
cdr3_aa: CSCYGAGVATEAFF

clone_size: -
v_call: TRBV7-3
j_call: TRBJ2-1
d_call: -
cdr3_nt: TGTGCCAGCAGCCTCGGGGTCGACAATGAGCAGTTCTTC
cdr3_aa: CASSLGVDNEQFF

clone_size: -
v_call: TRBV29-1
j_call: TRBJ2-3
d_call: -
cdr3_nt: TGCAGCGCCCTGAGGGGGATTTCAACAGATACGCAGTATTTT
cdr3_aa: CSALRGISTDTQYF

clone_size: -
v_call: TRBV18
j_call: TRBJ2-1
d_call: -
cdr3_nt: TGTGCCAGCTCACCACCGGGATACAATGAGCAGTTCTTC
cdr3_aa: CASSPPGYNEQFF

clone_size: -
v_call: TRBV29-1
j_call: TRBJ1-2
d_call: -
cdr3_nt: TGCAGCGTTGAATCGACCGACCTTGGCTACACCTTC
cdr3_aa: CSVESTDLGYTF

clone_size: few
v_call: TRBV6-1
j_call: TRBJ1-5
d_call: -
cdr3_nt: TGTGCCAGCAGTCTAGAACAGGGAAATCAGCCCCAGCATTTT
cdr3_aa: CASSLEQGNQPQHF

clone_size: few
v_call: TRBV23-1
j_call: TRBJ2-4
d_call: TRBD2
cdr3_nt: TGCGCCAGCAGTCAATCAAGCAGGGGTGGACTAGCGGTACTAGCCAAAAACATTCAGTACTTC
cdr3_aa: CASSQSSRGGLAVLAKNIQYF

clone_size: -
v_call: TRBV2
j_call: TRBJ2-3
d_call: TRBD2
cdr3_nt: TGTGCCAGCAGTGAAACCCGGCCGGGAGGCCCCTTAGATACGCAGTATTTT
cdr3_aa: CASSETRPGGPLDTQYF

clone_size: few
v_call: TRBV7-2
j_call: TRBJ1-5
d_call: -
cdr3_nt: TGTGCCAGCAGCGTCCCAGGGAGCCCCCAGCATTTT
cdr3_aa: CASSVPGSPQHF

clone_size: -
v_call: TRBV4-1
j_call: TRBJ2-7
d_call: TRBD1
cdr3_nt: TGCGCCAGCAGCCGCCCGGGACAGTCCTACGAGCAGTACTTC
cdr3_aa: CASSRPGQSYEQYF

clone_size: once
v_call: TRBV30
j_call: TRBJ2-1
d_call: -
cdr3_nt: TGTGCCTGGAGTACCTCGAATGAGCAGTTCTTC
cdr3_aa: CAWSTSNEQFF